This record looks at one T cell receptor (beta chain) sequence and its context. Antigen unknown. MiXCR, run by TCRdb on the RT-PCR reads, gives a single entry per CDR3 protein. The data show 630,000 or so distinct CDR3 sequences, approximately 14% seen once. The data derive from a study of response to subunit inactivated influenza vaccine. Study-wide points: Each seasonal influenza vaccination, the authors suggested, recruits few new T cells.

The receptor was derived from a man over 45 who received an inactivated influenza vaccine. The sample was PBMCs from blood, taken approximately 12 days after vaccination.

The CDR3 DNA sequence: TGTGCCAGCAGCCAAGAGACAGTTGGAAGGGAGACCCAGTACTTC. Protein: CASSQETVGRETQYF. This sequence joins TRBV4-2 and TRBJ2-5; perhaps TRBD1 as D (5 bases). The germline CDR1 and CDR2 sequences are LGHNA and YNFKEQ. This CDR3 has 15 residues. Trimming left V 0 bases short and J 5 bases short, with 13 bases between.